A single sample is the source of the 8 T cell receptor beta chains below, sequenced in a study of blood T cell repertoires in COVID-19. This table comes from immunoSEQ multiplex PCR, and its TCRdb copy is limited to in-frame clones, with some not included. This table holds approximately 290,000 clones, approximately 85% found once. The specimen was peripheral blood. These receptors were collected from a human donor with COVID-19, enrolled during active disease. The donor label of this sample is uncertain.

The rearrangement uses TRBV28 and TRBJ2-1; 10 bases match TRBD2. The V segment lost 9 bases and the J segment 8 bases; nucleotides outside the gene matches: 10. Germline V CDR1 and CDR2: MDHEN, SYDVKM. The CDR3 extends over 14 amino acids. The CDR3 DNA reads TGTGCCAGTCCCAGCGGGAGGGCCATAGATGAGCAGTTCTTC. This gives the protein CASPSGRAIDEQFF.

The chain employs TRBV5-1 and TRBJ2-1; the match to TRBD2 covers 12 bases. Germline trimming cut 3 bases from V and 7 bases from J; bases unmatched to any gene: 2. The CDR3 has 14 amino acids. Germline V gene sequence: CDR1 SGHRS, CDR2 YFSETQ. As DNA, the CDR3 is TGCGCCAGCAGCTGGACTAGCGGGATTAATGAGCAGTTCTTC. Protein: CASSWTSGINEQFF. The whole variable domain, remainder taken from reference TRBV5-1 and TRBJ2-1, is KAGVTQTPRYLIKTRGQQVTLSCSPISGHRSVSWYQQTPGQGLQFLFEYFSETQRNKGNFPGRFSGRQFSNSRSEMNVSTLELGDSALYLCASSWTSGINEQFFGPGTRLTVL.

The chain is built from TRBV30 and TRBJ2-7, with 9 bases identical to TRBD1. Germline V CDR1 and CDR2: GTSNPN, SVGIG (reference sequence). This CDR3 spans 14 amino acids. V lost 4 bases, J lost 5 bases, and 9 bases stayed unmatched. The CDR3 region is CAWNRDREAHEQYF. The CDR3, as DNA: TGTGCCTGGAACCGGGACAGGGAGGCCCACGAGCAGTACTTC.

The V gene is TRBV5-4, the J gene TRBJ1-4; possibly TRBD1 for D (5 bases). The CDR3 spans 13 residues. Germline-derived CDR1 and CDR2 are SGHNT and YYREEE (reference sequence). V was shortened by 3 bases and J by 7 bases, with 10 bases between the two germline ends. The CDR3: CASSSGNLEKLFF. CDR3 nucleotides: TGTGCCAGCAGCTCAGGGAACCTTGAAAAACTGTTTTTT.

This sequence joins TRBV5-6 and TRBJ1-6; D might be TRBD1 (6 bases). The CDR3 extends over 12 amino acids. Trimming took off 7 bases at V and 10 bases at J, with 12 bases between the two ends. Per the germline V gene, CDR1 is SGHDT and CDR2 is YYEEEE. CDR3 DNA: TGTGCCAGCGGACAGACAGACTCACCCCTCCACTTT. This encodes CASGQTDSPLHF.

The genes are TRBV7-2 and TRBJ1-5, with TRBD1 as a possible D gene (5 bases). This CDR3 is 12 amino acids long. Deletions cut 5 bases from V and 6 bases from J, with 8 bases between. Per the germline V gene, CDR1 is SGHTA and CDR2 is FQGNSA. CDR3: CASSRTGQPQHF. The CDR3 nucleotides read TGTGCCAGCAGCAGAACAGGTCAGCCCCAGCATTTT. Full variable domain (missing parts from reference TRBV7-2 and TRBJ1-5): GAGVSQSPSNKVTEKGKDVELRCDPISGHTALYWYRQSLGQGLEFLIYFQGNSAPDKSGLPSDRFSAERTGGSVSTLTIQRTQQEDSAVYLCASSRTGQPQHFGDGTRLSIL.

This clone has just one count. The rearrangement uses TRBV1 and TRBJ1-4. TRBV1 corresponds to a pseudogene. The CDR3 runs to 16 residues. The CDR3 region is CTSSQDSGVTNEKLFF. CDR3 coding DNA: TGCACCAGCAGCCAAGATAGCGGAGTCACTAATGAAAAACTGTTTTTT.

The chain couples TRBV19 to TRBJ1-1; D may be TRBD1 (5 bases). The germline V gene has CDR1 LNHDA and CDR2 SQIVND (reference sequence). Trimming removed 3 bases from V and 6 bases from J, with 17 bases in between. There are 15 residues in the CDR3. The chain's CDR3 is CASSMGLGGYPEAFF. The CDR3, as DNA: TGTGCCAGTAGTATGGGGTTGGGGGGTTACCCTGAAGCTTTCTTT.